Shown below are 22 T cell receptor beta chains from a single sample sequenced in a study of shared clonotypes between healthy human individuals. Some clones are missing from TCRdb's copy, which holds only in-frame ones; the method was immunoSEQ multiplex PCR. The sample includes under 600,000 clones, 70% to 80% of them seen just once. The sequencing sample was made of PBMCs. These receptors were collected from a woman in her forties in good health. Some clones in this sample may be carry-over from other donors' samples.

The chain couples TRBV28 to TRBJ2-7; perhaps D is TRBD1 or TRBD2 (6 bases each). CDR3 length: 17 amino acids. The germline V gene has CDR1 MDHEN and CDR2 SYDVKM. The germline V and J ends were trimmed by 3 bases and 0 bases, with 18 bases remaining between them. CDR3 nucleotide sequence: TGTGCCAGCAGTTTGGGGAGGACAGTCTACAGCTCCTACGAGCAGTACTTC. Protein product: CASSLGRTVYSSYEQYF.

Of note for this clone: One base separates it from a far larger clone, so it is likely a read error. At the DNA level, this CDR3 is encoded by other sequences in the same sample as well. This chain joins TRBV29-1 and TRBJ2-7; D is uncertain. The V gene's germline CDR1 is SQVTM and CDR2 ANQGSEA. V shed 3 bases and J shed 3 bases, with 6 bases lying between them. This CDR3 is built from 11 residues. The CDR3 loop is CSVDSGYEQYF. Here the CDR3 DNA reads TGCAGCGTTGATTCGGGCTACGAGCAGTACTTC.

The rearrangement links TRBV30 to TRBJ1-2; D is uncertain. Per the germline V gene, CDR1 is GTSNPN and CDR2 is SVGIG (reference sequence). The CDR3 has 14 amino acids. V lost 0 bases, J lost 3 bases, and 11 bases lay in between. The CDR3 loop reads CAWSVKGSDYGYTF. The CDR3 region has the DNA TGTGCCTGGAGTGTAAAGGGCAGTGACTATGGCTACACCTTC.

J is TRBJ2-3 and V is TRBV19, with TRBD2 identical over 8 bases. The CDR3 runs to 15 residues. The V and J ends lost 9 bases and 0 bases, in that order; junction bases with no gene match: 8. Germline values: CDR1 LNHDA, CDR2 SQIVND (reference sequence). The CDR3 sequence: CASAQRGFSTDTQYF. In DNA, the CDR3 is TGTGCCAGCGCTCAGCGGGGGTTCAGCACAGATACGCAGTATTTT.

The chain couples TRBV7-9 to TRBJ2-3; 8 bases map to TRBD2. The CDR3 extends over 14 amino acids. The ends lost 5 bases at V and 6 bases at J; junction bases unmatched: 7. Germline V lookup: CDR1 SEHNR, CDR2 FQNEAQ (reference sequence). The CDR3 here is CASSARGGLDTQYF. The CDR3, as DNA: TGTGCCAGCAGCGCTCGGGGGGGATTGGATACGCAGTATTTT.

This chain links TRBV27 with TRBJ1-2; D unclear. In germline, CDR1 is MNHEY, CDR2 SMNVEV (reference sequence). This CDR3 is 13 amino acids long. V was trimmed by 1 base and J by 3 bases, leaving 6 bases between them. CDR3 loop: CASSLYRDYGYTF. The CDR3 DNA reads as TGTGCCAGCAGTTTATACAGAGACTATGGCTACACCTTC.

J is TRBJ2-3 and V is TRBV30; 10 positions match TRBD2. Trimming cost V 2 bases and J 4 bases; bases outside gene matches: 6. CDR3 size: 15 residues. The germline V gene has CDR1 GTSNPN and CDR2 SVGIG (reference sequence). The CDR3 region is CAWSPASGSSDTQYF. CDR3 nucleotides: TGTGCCTGGAGTCCGGCTAGCGGGAGTTCAGATACGCAGTATTTT. The entire variable domain, with the rest obtained from reference TRBV30 and TRBJ2-3, is as follows: SQTIHQWPATLVQPVGSPLSLECTVEGTSNPNLYWYRQAAGRGLQLLFYSVGIGQISSEVPQNLSASRPQDRQFILSSKKLLLSDSGFYLCAWSPASGSSDTQYFGPGTRLTVL.

The chain links TRBV6-1 to TRBJ2-5; TRBD2 agrees at 7 bases. This CDR3 spans 13 amino acids. V gave up 4 bases and J gave up 5 bases; unmatched junction bases: 4. Per the germline V gene, CDR1 is MNHNS and CDR2 is SASEGT. This chain's CDR3 is CASSARGGETQYF. The CDR3 DNA reads as TGTGCCAGCAGTGCTAGGGGAGGGGAGACCCAGTACTTC.

This rearrangement joins TRBV25-1 to TRBJ2-1; TRBD2 matches at 12 bases. The V gene end was trimmed by 0 bases and the J gene end by 8 bases; junction bases not matched to a gene: 8. The CDR3 totals 17 residues. CDR1 is MGHDK, CDR2 SYGVNS, per germline. The CDR3 reads CASSEYERLAGDYEQFF. The CDR3 coding sequence is TGTGCCAGCAGTGAATATGAGAGACTAGCGGGAGACTATGAGCAGTTCTTC.

V is TRBV6-5 and J is TRBJ2-7; 11 nucleotides align to TRBD1. CDR3 length equals 13 residues. With V trimmed by 7 bases and J by 5 bases, 4 bases remained unmatched. Germline CDR1 MNHEY, CDR2 SVGAGI. The CDR3 DNA reads TGTGCCAGCATGGGACAGGGGGGACACGAGCAGTACTTC. Translation gives CASMGQGGHEQYF.

As DNA, the CDR3 is TGTGCCAGTAGTATAGATCTGGAAAATGAGCAGTTCTTC. Translation gives CASSIDLENEQFF. The chain employs TRBV19 and TRBJ2-1; D is uncertain. This CDR3 comprises 13 residues. Looked up from germline, CDR1 is LNHDA and CDR2 is SQIVND (reference sequence). V was cut by 0 bases and J by 7 bases, with 7 bases left in between.

The sample holds one count of this clone. The rearrangement joins TRBV7-8 to TRBJ2-2, with TRBD1 matching over 7 bases. With 10 bases clipped from V and 3 bases from J, the junction kept 14 bases outside the gene matches. Germline CDR1 reads SGHVS; CDR2 reads FQNEAQ. The length of the CDR3 is 16 residues. The CDR3 DNA reads TGTGCCACGCCTTCGTTGAGGACAGGCGACACCGGGGAGCTGTTTTTT. Translation gives CATPSLRTGDTGELFF.

This chain links TRBV29-1 with TRBJ2-2; D is ambiguous. CDR1 is SQVTM and CDR2 is ANQGSEA in the germline V gene. The CDR3 spans 11 residues. V lost 2 bases and J 2 bases, leaving 0 bases between the germline ends. As DNA, the CDR3 is TGCAGCGTTGAAAACACCGGGGAGCTGTTTTTT. Its translation is CSVENTGELFF.

CDR3 DNA: TGTGCCAGCAGCATGACTAGAGACACCGGGGAGCTGTTTTTT. Its translation: CASSMTRDTGELFF. The chain carries TRBV7-3 and TRBJ2-2; D possibly corresponds to TRBD2 (6 bases). With 5 bases removed from V and 3 bases from J, the gap between germline ends came to 10 bases. Germline CDR1 SGHTA, CDR2 FQGTGA. This CDR3 comprises 14 residues.

This clone was picked up one time. The chain recombines TRBV9 with TRBJ2-3; D is ambiguous. The CDR3 is made up of 13 amino acids. The V gene lost 4 bases and the J gene lost 11 bases, with 17 bases spanning the gap. CDR1 is SGDLS, CDR2 YYNGEE, per germline. The CDR3 loop reads CASSPLRSQGQYF. The CDR3 DNA sequence: TGTGCCAGCAGCCCATTGCGCTCCCAAGGGCAGTATTTT.

The chain recombines TRBV21-1 with TRBJ1-4; TRBD1 was called by the table and not checked on the DNA. TRBV21-1 is shown as a pseudogene. The CDR3 is made up of 19 amino acids. The CDR3: CASSKGERGQKLGVEKLFF. The CDR3, as DNA: TGTGCCAGCAGCAAAGGAGAGAGAGGACAGAAACTTGGGGTTGAAAAACTGTTTTTT.

The J gene is TRBJ1-4, the V gene TRBV30; 7 bases match TRBD1. CDR1 and CDR2 (germline): GTSNPN, SVGIG (reference sequence). This CDR3 has 13 amino acids. V shed 7 bases and J 3 bases; nucleotides not matched to a gene: 5. Here the CDR3 reads CALEGAANEKLFF. In nucleotides, the CDR3 is TGTGCCTTGGAGGGGGCAGCTAATGAAAAACTGTTTTTT.

The CDR3 region is CASSLVTTSYEQYF. As DNA, the CDR3 is TGTGCCAGCAGCTTGGTGACCACTTCCTACGAGCAGTACTTC. This chain links TRBV5-4 with TRBJ2-7; no clear D gene. Per germline, CDR1 SGHNT and CDR2 YYREEE (reference sequence). This CDR3 contains 14 residues. Trimming shortened V by 0 bases and J by 1 base, and 8 bases separated the two germline ends.

The J gene is TRBJ2-7, the V gene TRBV5-6; possibly TRBD2 for D (6 bases). Germline V gene lookup returns CDR1 SGHDT and CDR2 YYEEEE. The ends were cut back, 3 bases at V and 0 bases at J, with 13 bases in the middle. This CDR3 is 15 amino acids long. CDR3 sequence reads: CASSSGTLYSYEQYF. CDR3 nucleotides: TGTGCCAGCAGCTCTGGGACTCTCTACTCCTACGAGCAGTACTTC. Supplemented by reference TRBV5-6 and TRBJ2-7, the full variable domain reads DAGVTQSPTHLIKTRGQQVTLRCSPKSGHDTVSWYQQALGQGPQFIFQYYEEEERQRGNFPDRFSGHQFPNYSSELNVNALLLGDSALYLCASSSGTLYSYEQYFGPGTRLTVT.

The CDR3 region has the DNA TGTGCCAGCAGCCCGGGACTTACCGGGGCCCAGTACTTC. It codes for CASSPGLTGAQYF. The chain is built from TRBV5-6 and TRBJ2-5; D might be TRBD2 (6 bases). V lost 4 bases and J 9 bases, leaving 16 bases between the germline ends. Germline CDR1 reads SGHDT; CDR2 reads YYEEEE. This CDR3 comprises 13 residues.

CDR3 DNA sequence: TGTGCCAGCAATCCTGAGGAGGAGGTTGAGCAGTTCTTC. The encoded protein is CASNPEEEVEQFF. The chain combines TRBV28 with TRBJ2-1, with D perhaps matching TRBD2 (5 bases). Germline CDR1 and CDR2: MDHEN and SYDVKM. This CDR3 spans 13 amino acids. Trimming pared 7 bases from V and 9 bases from J, leaving 16 bases between. Based on the CDR3 plus reference TRBV28 and TRBJ2-1, the full variable domain is DVKVTQSSRYLVKRTGEKVFLECVQDMDHENMFWYRQDPGLGLRLIYFSYDVKMKEKGDIPEGYSVSREKKERFSLILESASTNQTSMYLCASNPEEEVEQFFGPGTRLTVL.

The CDR3 is CASSPNTDWVSYF. The DNA of the CDR3 is TGTGCCAGCAGTCCAAACACCGACTGGGTCTCGTACTTC. The chain combines TRBV7-2 with TRBJ2-7; D not resolved. V lost 6 bases and J lost 12, with 21 bases in between. From germline, CDR1 is SGHTA and CDR2 FQGNSA. The CDR3 runs to 13 residues. Variable domain in full (rest from reference TRBV7-2 and TRBJ2-7): GAGVSQSPSNKVTEKGKDVELRCDPISGHTALYWYRQSLGQGLEFLIYFQGNSAPDKSGLPSDRFSAERTGGSVSTLTIQRTQQEDSAVYLCASSPNTDWVSYFGPGTRLTVT.